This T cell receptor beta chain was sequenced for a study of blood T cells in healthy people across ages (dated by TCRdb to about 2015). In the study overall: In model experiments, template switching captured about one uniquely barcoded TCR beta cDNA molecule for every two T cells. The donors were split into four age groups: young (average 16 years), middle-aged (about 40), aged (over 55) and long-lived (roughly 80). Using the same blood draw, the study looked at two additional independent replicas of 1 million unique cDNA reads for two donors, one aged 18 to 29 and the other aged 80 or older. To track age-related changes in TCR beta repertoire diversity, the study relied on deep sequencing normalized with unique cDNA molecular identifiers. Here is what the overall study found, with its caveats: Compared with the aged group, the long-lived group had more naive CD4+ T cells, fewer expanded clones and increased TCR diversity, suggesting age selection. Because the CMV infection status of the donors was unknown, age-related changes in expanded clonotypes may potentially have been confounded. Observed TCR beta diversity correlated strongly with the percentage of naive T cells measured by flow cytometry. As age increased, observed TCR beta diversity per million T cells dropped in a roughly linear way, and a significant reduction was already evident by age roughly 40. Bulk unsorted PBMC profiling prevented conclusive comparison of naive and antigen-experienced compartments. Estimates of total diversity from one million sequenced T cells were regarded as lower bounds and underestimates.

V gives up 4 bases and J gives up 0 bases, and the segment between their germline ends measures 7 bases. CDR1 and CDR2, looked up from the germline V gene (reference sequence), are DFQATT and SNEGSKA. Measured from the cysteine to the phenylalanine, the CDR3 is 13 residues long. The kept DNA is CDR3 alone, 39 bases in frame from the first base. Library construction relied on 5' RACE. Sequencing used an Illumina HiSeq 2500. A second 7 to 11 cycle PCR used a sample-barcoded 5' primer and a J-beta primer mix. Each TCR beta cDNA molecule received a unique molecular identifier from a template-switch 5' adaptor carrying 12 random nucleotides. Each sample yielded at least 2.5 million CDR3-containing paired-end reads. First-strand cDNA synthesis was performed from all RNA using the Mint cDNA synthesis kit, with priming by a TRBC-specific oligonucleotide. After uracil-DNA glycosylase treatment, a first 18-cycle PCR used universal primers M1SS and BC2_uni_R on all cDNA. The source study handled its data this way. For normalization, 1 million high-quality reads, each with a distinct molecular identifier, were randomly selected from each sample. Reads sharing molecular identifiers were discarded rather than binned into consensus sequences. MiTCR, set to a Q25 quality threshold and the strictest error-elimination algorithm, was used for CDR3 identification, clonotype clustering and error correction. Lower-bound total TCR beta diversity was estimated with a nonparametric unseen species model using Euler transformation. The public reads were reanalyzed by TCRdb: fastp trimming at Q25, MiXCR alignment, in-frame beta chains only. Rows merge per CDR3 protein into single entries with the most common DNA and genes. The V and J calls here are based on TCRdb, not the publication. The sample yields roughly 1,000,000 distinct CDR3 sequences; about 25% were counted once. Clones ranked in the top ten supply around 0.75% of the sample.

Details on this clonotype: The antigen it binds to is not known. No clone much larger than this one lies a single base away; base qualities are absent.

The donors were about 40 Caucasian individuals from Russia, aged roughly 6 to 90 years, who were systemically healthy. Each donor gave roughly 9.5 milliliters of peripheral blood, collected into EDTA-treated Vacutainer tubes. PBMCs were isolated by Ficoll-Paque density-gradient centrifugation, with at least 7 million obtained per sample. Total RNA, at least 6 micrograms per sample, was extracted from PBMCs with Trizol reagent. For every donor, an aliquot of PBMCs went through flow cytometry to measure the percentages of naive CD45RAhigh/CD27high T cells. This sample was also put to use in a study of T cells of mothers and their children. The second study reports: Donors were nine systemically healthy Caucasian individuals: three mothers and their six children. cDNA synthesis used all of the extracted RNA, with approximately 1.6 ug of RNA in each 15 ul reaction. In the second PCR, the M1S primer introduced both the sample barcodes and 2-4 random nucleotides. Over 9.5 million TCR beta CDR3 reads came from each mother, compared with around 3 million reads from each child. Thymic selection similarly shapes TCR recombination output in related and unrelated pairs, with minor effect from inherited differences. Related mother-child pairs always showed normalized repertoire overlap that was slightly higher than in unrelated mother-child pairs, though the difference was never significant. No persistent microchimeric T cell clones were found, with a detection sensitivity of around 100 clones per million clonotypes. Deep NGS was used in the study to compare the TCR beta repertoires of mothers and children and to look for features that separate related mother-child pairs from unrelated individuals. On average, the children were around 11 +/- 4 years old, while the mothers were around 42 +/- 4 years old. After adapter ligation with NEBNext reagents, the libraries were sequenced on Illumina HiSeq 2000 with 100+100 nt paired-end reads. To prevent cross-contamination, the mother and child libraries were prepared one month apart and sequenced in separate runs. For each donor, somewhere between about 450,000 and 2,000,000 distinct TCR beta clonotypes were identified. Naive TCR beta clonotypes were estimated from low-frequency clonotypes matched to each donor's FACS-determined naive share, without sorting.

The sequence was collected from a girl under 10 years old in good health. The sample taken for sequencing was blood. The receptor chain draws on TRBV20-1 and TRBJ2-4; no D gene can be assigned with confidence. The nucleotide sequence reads TGCAGTGCTACCCTGATAGCCAAAAACATTCAGTACTTC. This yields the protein CSATLIAKNIQYF.